This entry features one T cell receptor (beta chain) sequence. Antigen unknown. This entry is derived from a study of memory CD4+ T cells and cytomegalovirus serostatus. Study-level background: Donors were healthy Belgian adults, under 10 CMV seropositive and fewer than 30 seronegative. General study results and limits: The CMV-associated TCR signature appears largely within the CD4+ memory repertoire.

The V segment lost 2 bases and the J segment 0 bases; nucleotides outside the gene matches: 4. This CDR3 comprises 16 residues. Germline CDR1 and CDR2: LGHNA and YSLEER. TCRdb's copy holds only in-frame clones and misses some; the assay was immunoSEQ multiplex PCR. This sample has some 48,000 clones, with approximately 78% found just once. Single viable CD3+CD4+CD8-CD45RO+ cells were sorted as the memory CD4+ T cells. Serum IgG to CMV pp150, pp28, p38 and p52 defined serostatus. Total CD4+ T cells were enriched by CD4 positive selection. The material sequenced was memory CD4+ T cells from blood. The sequence came from an adult in good health and CMV-seronegative. V gene TRBV4-3 combines with J gene TRBJ1-3; TRBD1 aligns across 7 bases. The CDR3 here is CASSQIQGNSGNTIYF. DNA of the CDR3: TGCGCCAGCAGCCAAATACAGGGGAACTCTGGAAACACCATATATTTT.